This record covers a single TCR beta chain. CDR3 length: 14 residues. Germline V gene sequence: CDR1 SGHTS, CDR2 YDEGEE. With V trimmed by 2 bases and J by 5 bases, 3 bases remained unmatched. These data are taken from a study of blood T cell repertoires in COVID-19. Study information: T cells, B-cell-depleted T cells, or PBMCs provided the cDNA or gDNA that served as material.

Profiling relied on immunoSEQ multiplex PCR, and the TCRdb table lists in-frame clones only, not all of them. The sample holds 200,000 to 250,000 clones, roughly 80% seen once. The sequence was obtained from a woman in her 70s with acute or convalescent COVID-19. The rearrangement uses TRBV5-8 and TRBJ2-5; 10 nucleotides match TRBD1. The specimen sequenced was peripheral blood. The CDR3 DNA follows: TGTGCCAGCAGCTTAGGACAGGGGGGGGAGACCCAGTACTTC. This gives the protein CASSLGQGGETQYF.